Sequencing of this T cell receptor beta chain was carried out in a study of cytomegalovirus exposure and HLA in healthy donors. The study, taken as a whole, reports: Most TCR sequences were rare, but some public TCRs occurred in many donors. A later analysis appeared to link common viral pathogens to several of the most significant clusters.

PCR used 60 Vbeta primers and 13 Jbeta primers. Methods used by the authors: A later analysis tallied approximately 80 million unique TCR beta chains, roughly 11 million of them shared. Here immunoSEQ multiplex PCR was the method, and the copy in TCRdb shows in-frame clones only, minus some. V and J calls and clone size are as listed in that table; D and trimming were resolved from the DNA. In the table there are about 130,000 clones, around 73% of which are singletons. Comment on this clone: Its antigen is as yet unknown.

The CDR3 loop spans 15 amino acids. Looked up from germline, CDR1 is SGHNT and CDR2 is YYREEE (reference sequence). V trimming: 2 bases; J trimming: 4 bases; junction bases outside the gene matches: 6. This chain uses TRBV5-4 with TRBJ2-1, with TRBD2 identical over 7 bases. The TCR originated in a man in his thirties or forties in good health and CMV-seropositive. Source material: PBMCs. As DNA, the CDR3 is TGTGCCAGCAGCTTCTCCTGGGAGGGTTACAATGAGCAGTTCTTC. This gives the protein CASSFSWEGYNEQFF. The variable domain in full, completed from reference TRBV5-4 and TRBJ2-1, reads ETGVTQSPTHLIKTRGQQVTLRCSSQSGHNTVSWYQQALGQGPQFIFQYYREEENGRGNFPPRFSGLQFPNYSSELNVNALELDDSALYLCASSFSWEGYNEQFFGPGTRLTVL.